This TCR beta chain appears in the sequencing data of a study of blood T cells in healthy people across ages. Study-level findings and limits: With age, beta diversity per million T cells declined roughly linearly, significantly by 30 to 40.

The V end was cut by 5 bases, the J end by 4 bases, with 14 bases between. There are 13 residues in the CDR3. The V gene's germline CDR1 is DFQATT and CDR2 SNEGSKA (reference sequence). Peripheral blood samples of roughly 9.9 milliliters were drawn from each donor. Isolation recovered at least 6.5 million PBMCs from every sample. Comment on this clonotype: Its target is not known.

Together with a sample-barcoded 5' primer, a J-beta primer mix was included in a second PCR lasting roughly 6 to 12 cycles. TCRdb independently ran MiXCR on the 5' RACE reads; one entry per CDR3 protein. The repertoire holds roughly 830,000 distinct CDR3 sequences, with roughly 60% as singletons. The chain carries TRBV20-1 and TRBJ1-2; D is unresolved. The receptor comes from a man aged 25 to 40 in good health. The source material was blood. CDR3 bases: TGCAGTGCTTCCTCCGGGAGGCTCTATGGCTACACCTTC. Amino acids: CSASSGRLYGYTF.